In its sample, the clone carrying this T cell receptor beta chain was seen once. The sample belongs to a study of T cell responses to AZD1222 COVID-19 vaccine. Germline loops: CDR1 MNHEY, CDR2 SVGAGI. This CDR3 has 15 amino acids. Losses at the gene ends were 6 bases for V and 5 bases for J; bases not matched to a gene: 8. Data came from immunoSEQ multiplex PCR; TCRdb stores just in-frame clones and leaves some out. Here the sample spans more than 35,000 clones, about 82% being singletons. Sample: peripheral blood, taken 28 days after the second dose of the MenACWY control vaccine. The sequence was obtained from an adult who received the MenACWY meningococcal vaccine as a control. The chain uses TRBV6-5 and TRBJ2-5; 11 bases are a match to TRBD2. The CDR3 region is CASSYPLAGGETQYF. The CDR3 nucleotides read TGTGCCAGCAGCTACCCTTTAGCGGGAGGGGAGACCCAGTACTTC.